This note documents a single TCR beta chain sequence. Primed by a sample-barcoded 5' primer and a J-beta primer mix, a second PCR proceeded for about 6 to 11 cycles. Via MiXCR, TCRdb re-called the 5' RACE reads, giving one row per CDR3 protein. The table shows 550,000 to 750,000 distinct CDR3 sequences, with 20% to 25% occurring only once. The data were obtained in a study of blood T cells in healthy people across ages. In germline, CDR1 is SGHRS, CDR2 YFSETQ. Deletions cut 6 bases from V and 0 bases from J, with 10 bases between. CDR3 size: 14 residues. The rearrangement joins TRBV5-1 to TRBJ1-5; D unresolved. Sequenced input: blood. This TCR was sampled from a man in his 70s in good health. The CDR3 sequence is CASNPSDSNQPQHF. The CDR3 nucleotides are TGCGCCAGCAACCCGTCAGATAGCAATCAGCCCCAGCATTTT.